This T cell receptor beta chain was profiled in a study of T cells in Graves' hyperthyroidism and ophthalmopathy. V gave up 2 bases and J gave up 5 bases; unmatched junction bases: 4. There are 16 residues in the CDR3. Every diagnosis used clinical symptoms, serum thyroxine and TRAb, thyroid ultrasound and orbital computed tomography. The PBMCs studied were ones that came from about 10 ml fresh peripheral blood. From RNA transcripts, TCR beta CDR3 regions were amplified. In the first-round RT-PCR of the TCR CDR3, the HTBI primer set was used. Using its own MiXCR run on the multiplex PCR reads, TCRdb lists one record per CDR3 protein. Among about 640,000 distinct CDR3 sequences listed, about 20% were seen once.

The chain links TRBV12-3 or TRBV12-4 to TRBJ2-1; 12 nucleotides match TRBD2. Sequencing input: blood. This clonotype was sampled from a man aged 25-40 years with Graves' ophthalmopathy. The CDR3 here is CASSLRLAGDNNEQFF. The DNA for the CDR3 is TGTGCCAGCAGTTTAAGACTAGCGGGAGATAACAATGAGCAGTTCTTC.